Presented here are 16 T cell receptor beta chains from one specimen sequenced in a study of human T cells and chemical hapten exposure. TCRdb ran MiXCR on the RACE reads and lists one entry per CDR3 protein. The table includes 380,000 or so distinct CDR3 sequences, approximately 5% detected once. Sample time point: patch test 1, 2 weeks after DPC sensitization. Noted treatment: therapeutic diphenylcyclopropenone sensitization with weekly scalp DPC. Sample: whole blood, taken in connection with sensitization to the hapten diphenylcyclopropenone (DPC). Receptors were obtained from a woman aged 45-60 years with alopecia areata. Some clones in this sample may be carry-over from other donors' samples.

This clonotype turned up a few times. The J gene is TRBJ2-7, the V gene TRBV20-1, with D perhaps matching TRBD2 (5 bases). This CDR3 spans 15 amino acids. The V gene lost 0 bases and the J gene lost 2 bases, with 14 bases spanning the gap. From germline, CDR1 is DFQATT and CDR2 SNEGSKA (reference sequence). The CDR3 sequence is CSARDLDSRPYEQYF. DNA for the CDR3: TGCAGTGCTAGAGATTTGGACTCCCGACCCTACGAGCAGTACTTC.

The V and J genes are TRBV5-1 and TRBJ2-6; D is uncertain. The CDR3 covers 14 residues. The germline CDR1 and CDR2 sequences are SGHRS and YFSETQ. The V and J ends lost 5 bases and 0 bases respectively, with 6 bases between them. The CDR3 is CASRKYSGANVLTF. The CDR3 nucleotides read TGCGCCAGCAGGAAGTACTCTGGGGCCAACGTCCTGACTTTC.

A note on this clonotype: With a much larger clone just one base away, this may be a read error. The chain links TRBV14 to TRBJ2-1; 10 bases agree with TRBD2. This CDR3 region has 16 residues. V lost 4 bases to trimming and J lost 7 bases; unmatched junction nucleotides: 10. Germline V gene sequence: CDR1 SGHDN, CDR2 FVKESK. CDR3 sequence reads: CASSLTLAGVWNEQFF. The DNA of the CDR3 is TGTGCCAGCAGCCTCACTCTAGCGGGAGTTTGGAATGAGCAGTTCTTC. The variable domain in full, with the rest retrieved from reference TRBV14 and TRBJ2-1, is EAGVTQFPSHSVIEKGQTVTLRCDPISGHDNLYWYRRVMGKEIKFLLHFVKESKQDESGMPNNRFLAERTGGTYSTLKVQPAELEDSGVYFCASSLTLAGVWNEQFFGPGTRLTVL.

This clonotype was found many times. The chain is built from TRBV25-1 and TRBJ1-6; tentatively, D is TRBD1 (5 bases). The CDR3 spans 15 residues. From germline, CDR1 is MGHDK and CDR2 SYGVNS. Trimming cost V 2 bases and J 5 bases, with 10 bases left between them. The CDR3 protein is CASSEPGPNNSPLHF. The CDR3 coding sequence is TGTGCCAGCAGTGAACCGGGACCGAATAATTCACCCCTCCACTTT.

The table lists this clonotype with many counts. This rearrangement joins TRBV13 to TRBJ1-4; D ambiguous. The germline CDR1 and CDR2 sequences are PRHDT and FYEKMQ (reference sequence). The CDR3 sequence is 13 residues long. Between the trimmed V and J ends, which lost 4 bases and 8 bases, there was a span of 11 bases. CDR3 region: CASSSLKEEKLFF. The CDR3 region has the DNA TGTGCCAGCAGCTCCCTAAAGGAGGAAAAACTGTTTTTT.

J is TRBJ2-1 and V is TRBV11-2; TRBD2 agrees at 7 bases. Germline lookup yields CDR1 SGHAT and CDR2 FQNNGV. This CDR3 spans 13 amino acids. The V and J ends lost 5 bases and 9 bases, in that order; junction bases with no gene match: 7. Here the CDR3 reads CASSGGERGEQFF. The CDR3, as DNA: TGTGCCAGCAGCGGGGGGGAGCGAGGTGAGCAGTTCTTC.

In this sample, this clonotype turned up a few times. As DNA, the CDR3 is TGTGCCAGCAGTGGGGGGGGACTAGCGAATCCCACAGATACGCAGTATTTT. This gives the protein CASSGGGLANPTDTQYF. The chain recombines TRBV27 with TRBJ2-3; 10 bases agree with TRBD2. There are 17 residues in the CDR3. The germline V gene has CDR1 MNHEY and CDR2 SMNVEV (reference sequence). Unmatched junction bases numbered 10, after V lost 5 bases and J lost 2 bases.

In its sample, this clonotype was seen a few times. The chain combines TRBV7-9 with TRBJ1-5; D call uncertain. CDR1 SEHNR and CDR2 FQNEAQ come from the germline V gene (reference sequence). This CDR3 is built from 15 residues. Trimming shortened V by 1 base and J by 7 bases, and 14 bases separated the two germline ends. The CDR3 DNA sequence: TGTGCCAGCAGCTTAGAGGGTGATGGTCCGCAGCCCCAGCATTTT. Protein sequence: CASSLEGDGPQPQHF.

In its sample, this clonotype was seen many times. The rearrangement links TRBV28 to TRBJ2-3, with D uncertain. Between the trimmed V and J ends, which lost 3 bases and 7 bases, there was a span of 5 bases. This CDR3 is 11 amino acids long. CDR1 MDHEN and CDR2 SYDVKM come from the germline V gene. This CDR3 is CASSFSNTQYF. The CDR3 DNA reads TGTGCCAGCAGTTTCAGTAATACGCAGTATTTT.

This clonotype was picked up many times. The rearrangement joins TRBV12-3 or TRBV12-4 to TRBJ2-5; 9 positions match TRBD1. V lost 11 bases, J lost 2 bases, and 15 bases stayed unmatched. The CDR3 is 16 residues long. The DNA of the CDR3 is TGTGCCTCTTTAACAGGGGGCTGGCGGGGACAAGAGACCCAGTACTTC. Translating gives CASLTGGWRGQETQYF.

This clonotype was found many times. V is TRBV7-2 and J is TRBJ2-7; D ambiguous. The CDR3 spans 14 residues. The germline gives CDR1 SGHTA, CDR2 FQGNSA. Deletions cut 5 bases from V and 0 bases from J, with 11 bases between. This CDR3 reads CASSTSLSSYEQYF. DNA of the CDR3: TGTGCCAGCAGCACCTCGTTAAGCTCCTACGAGCAGTACTTC.

This clonotype occurred a few times. The chain is built from TRBV6-1 and TRBJ1-1; D not resolved. CDR1 is MNHNS and CDR2 is SASEGT in the germline V gene. The ends were cut back, 5 bases at V and 3 bases at J, with 13 bases in the middle. The CDR3 has 14 amino acids. The CDR3 spells CASSPEGRDTEAFF. In DNA, the CDR3 is TGTGCCAGCAGTCCCGAAGGGAGGGACACTGAAGCTTTCTTT.

This clonotype was detected only a few times. The chain has TRBV11-2 and TRBJ2-5; 9 nucleotides line up with TRBD1. With 3 bases clipped from V and 4 bases from J, the junction kept 3 bases outside the gene matches. This CDR3 is 14 amino acids long. Germline CDR1 SGHAT, CDR2 FQNNGV. CDR3 amino acids: CASSFRDRVETQYF. In DNA form, the CDR3 reads TGTGCCAGCAGCTTCCGGGACAGGGTAGAGACCCAGTACTTC.

In this sample, this clonotype turned up many times. The chain uses TRBV29-1 and TRBJ1-6, with 7 bases fitting TRBD1. Germline trimming cut 8 bases from V and 11 bases from J; bases unmatched to any gene: 12. Germline CDR1 SQVTM, CDR2 ANQGSEA. The CDR3 has 13 residues. In DNA form, the CDR3 reads TGCAGCTCCCAGACAGGGAGTAGGGCACCCCTCCACTTT. Its protein product is CSSQTGSRAPLHF.

This clonotype was detected a few times. The J gene is TRBJ1-1, the V gene TRBV18; unclear D gene. The CDR3 spans 13 residues. Germline V CDR1 and CDR2: KGHSH, LQKENI. Trimming left V 3 bases short and J 1 base short, with 6 bases between. The CDR3 DNA is TGTGCCAGCTCACCGCCAGAGAACACTGAAGCTTTCTTT. Translating it yields CASSPPENTEAFF.

This clonotype was observed many times. The chain has TRBV12-3 or TRBV12-4 and TRBJ2-5; TRBD1 matches 8 bases. V lost 6 bases and J lost 2; bases outside the gene matches: 11. This CDR3 is 16 amino acids long. The CDR3 DNA is TGTGCCAGCAGCCTTTATCCCAGGGGGCTACAAGAGACCCAGTACTTC. Its protein product is CASSLYPRGLQETQYF.